The present T cell receptor beta chain was sequenced within a study of OX40 agonist ivuxolimab in advanced cancers. About the study: Checkpoint inhibitors had been given previously to approximately 40% of patients.

Repertoires were generated with immunoSEQ multiplex PCR, while TCRdb's copy carries only in-frame clones and drops some. Found here are around 94,000 clones, approximately 86% of them singletons; the top ten hold 3.5% to 4%. Germline CDR1 reads MGHRA; CDR2 reads YSYEKL. V lost 4 bases and J 4 bases, leaving 11 bases between the germline ends. CDR3 length: 14 residues. The TCR originated in an adult with an advanced solid tumor such as melanoma, head and neck, liver or kidney cancer. J is TRBJ1-5 and V is TRBV4-1, with D possibly being TRBD1 (6 bases). Material: CD4+ or CD8+ T cells sorted from blood, obtained in a trial of the OX40 agonist ivuxolimab. This CDR3 is CASSPHRVNQPQHF. The CDR3, as DNA: TGCGCCAGCAGCCCCCACAGGGTTAATCAGCCCCAGCATTTT.